The entry below describes one T cell receptor beta chain. Its recognized antigen is unknown. Base-call qualities are not available, and no considerably larger clone is one nucleotide away. The cohort consisted of 666 healthy bone marrow donors. All cohort members were sampled while nominally healthy, although unrecorded immune exposures were likely present. The donor tested CMV seronegative and was one of the 352 seronegative cohort members. Every donor gave a peripheral blood sample, and the peripheral blood mononuclear cells from that sample were used for TCR beta sequencing. The Qiagen DNeasy Blood Extraction Kit was used to extract genomic DNA from the blood cell samples. The data belong to a study of cytomegalovirus exposure and HLA in healthy donors (dated by TCRdb to 2016 to 2017). Context from the whole study: In an earlier analysis of under 750 of the donors, 276 Gb of sequence data and 100 million or so unique TCR beta sequences from 150 million to 200 million T cells were reported. An early release covering over 500 HLA-typed donors comprised about 300 gigabases of sequencing data and tens of millions of unique TCR sequences. Of the roughly 400 genotyped donors, about 80% fell in the genetic ancestry cluster associated with self-reported Caucasian donors. The study aimed to test whether cataloging public T cell receptors could reveal signatures of past pathogen exposure. The study profiled the T cell repertoires of approximately 700 subjects by immunosequencing and related them to cytomegalovirus serostatus. In addition to the first cohort of 666 subjects, a separate validation cohort of approximately 110 different subjects was used. The study combined high-throughput TCR immunosequencing, statistical association of individual TCRs with disease status, and machine learning to predict cytomegalovirus infection status. To study patterns of TCR occurrence, a later analysis re-analyzed previously published TCR beta repertoires from just over 650 donors and added high-resolution HLA genotyping. Rather than using new phenotypic data, the later analysis identified candidate immune exposures from TCR beta sequences and from how often those sequences occurred across donors. To decide whether each TCR beta V gene segment behaved as functional or pseudogenic, an earlier analysis of nearly 600 of the donors relied on high-throughput TCR beta sequencing. Donor age, sex, ethnicity and CMV serostatus were compiled alongside the repertoire data. A later genetic analysis used genome-wide SNP genotypes for about 55% of the 666 donors, treating that subset as a discovery cohort. Every repertoire in the discovery cohort had been generated on one and the same sequencing platform. Class I and class II HLA loci were covered by the typing at four-digit resolution. The number of typed donors differed by locus: about 620-640 for A, B, C, DRB1 and DQB1; 522 for DQA1; 606 for DPA1; and around 450 for DPB1. Because of strong linkage in the cohort, a few DR-DQ haplotypes were treated as single units for association and clustering. Across 398 genotyped donors of the cohort, an average of about 200,000 unique TCR beta nucleotide sequences per donor were sequenced, and roughly 18% of those sequences were non-productive.

The library relied on the immunoSEQ multiplex PCR assay. A mixture of 60 forward primers for TCR Vbeta segments and 13 reverse primers for TCR Jbeta segments was used in the multiplex PCR. A multiplex PCR assay on genomic DNA amplified the CDR3 region of rearranged TCR beta genes. On the Illumina HiSeq System, the amplified TCR beta libraries were sequenced as 87-base-pair reads. Processing in the source paper ran as follows. A later analysis tallied 75 million to 95 million unique TCR beta chains across the 700 or so repertoires, and around 9.9 million of those chains were shared by two or more donors. Raw reads were error-corrected and collapsed into unique sequences by a nearest-neighbor algorithm in which closely related sequences were merged to remove PCR and sequencing errors. Alignment of CDR3 sequences to IMGT reference sequences was used to assign V, D and J gene segments. Each retained sequence needed at least a six-nucleotide match to both a V gene segment and a J gene segment. A rearrangement was called productive if the CDR3 had no stop codons and remained in frame with V and J, and every other rearrangement was called non-productive. Following IMGT convention, CDR3 was defined as the stretch from the second conserved V-encoded cysteine up to the conserved J-encoded phenylalanine. In an earlier analysis of 587 of the donors, sequences lacking an unambiguous match to a single V gene segment were excluded. In an earlier analysis of some 590 of the donors, a V segment was called functional when productive rearrangements were above 56.7%, and segregating when the standard deviation between donors exceeded 5%. A statistical classification framework was developed to diagnose cytomegalovirus status using the catalog of TCR beta chain sequences. A later analysis assigned V and J genes by comparing TCR nucleotide sequences with IMGT/GENE-DB human TR gene sequences. In a later analysis, CDR3 sequences and most-parsimonious VDJ recombination scenarios were assigned using the TCRdist pipeline. A later analysis defined each TCR beta chain by its CDR3 amino acid sequence plus V-gene family, and excluded reads lacking a unique V-gene family. To address suspected cross-contamination and a sequencing artifact, a later analysis removed a few hundred highly shared, low-generation-probability nucleotide sequences. In a later analysis, a clonal expansion index was calculated for each public chain from normalized within-repertoire ranks of inferred template counts. Generation probabilities in a later analysis came from a VDJ recombination model fitted to out-of-frame rearrangements, and those results were checked against IGoR. Hypergeometric tests were used in a later analysis to score TCR-TCR, TCR-HLA and TCR-CMV co-occurrence, with a repertoire-size bias correction applied to the TCR pairs. In a later analysis, false discovery rates were estimated by permuting HLA or CMV assignments 20 times. In a later analysis, co-occurring TCRs were grouped using DBSCAN, and TCRdist sequence similarity was added for clustering within HLA-allele-positive subsets. For co-occurrence clustering, repertoires with fewer than 30,000 or more than 120,000 public chains were excluded, along with a handful of repertoires with anomalous nucleotide sharing. What TCRdb holds here is the immuneACCESS table cut down to in-frame rearrangements. Part of the clones is not present; checked against another copy, under half of the missing clones reflect an unresolved V gene, and the others are unexplained. V, J and clone size derive from that table, while D and trimming were established from the DNA sequence. A total of tens of thousands of clones appear in this sample, less than 85% of them only once. The ten most abundant clones make up 2.4% of the sample.

Results and caveats for the whole study, not just this receptor: Compared with the roughly 700-donor mean, donors in an Asian-associated ancestry cluster had fewer N-insertions in productive TCRs, according to a later genetic analysis. In an earlier analysis of about 540 of the donors, most TCR beta V segments were observed in productive rearrangements about 87% or about 30% of the time, broadly matching IMGT annotations. The only immune exposure information available for the cohort was CMV serostatus. A cluster of highly shared sequence variants was judged likely to be a technical artifact of the sequencing pipeline. The cohort was sequenced for TCR beta chains only, and without alpha or paired-chain data the features that could be detected were limited. The study listed 150 to 200 TCR beta chains as associated with cytomegalovirus. HLA typing was unavailable for some donors at each locus, so association tests used only the typed subset. A later analysis found that TCR association rates varied across HLA loci, with DRB1 alleles showing the most associated TCRs and HLA-C alleles the fewest. When HLA alleles, especially DR and DQ, strongly co-occurred, attributing TCR associations to individual alleles was difficult. In both the original and validation cohorts, the classifier was reported to diagnose cytomegalovirus status with high specificity and sensitivity. Correlated functional status among segregating V segments might be attributable to linkage disequilibrium, but an unknown experimental factor could not be ruled out. In a later analysis, several top co-occurrence clusters were reported to appear linked to parvovirus B19, influenza, CMV and Epstein-Barr virus. The authors suggested that the approach could potentially be generalized to other disease states and immunological phenotypes. A later analysis found that HLA-associated TCR beta chains were more clonally expanded and had lower generation probabilities than equally common non-associated chains. Roughly 17 rarely observed V segments, including chromosome 9 orphons, were excluded from the earlier analysis of almost 600 of the donors because counts were too low. A later analysis associated around 16,000 TCR beta sequences with specific HLA alleles at a false discovery rate of 0.05. While some public TCRs were present in many individuals, most TCR sequences turned up only very rarely across donors. Presence/absence analyses assumed roughly uniform sequencing depth across donors, an assumption that may not hold. Most CMV-associated TCR beta chains appeared to be HLA-restricted in a later analysis, and the HLA associations seemed to be driven largely by CMV exposure. In vitro tests confirmed that a few of the cytomegalovirus-associated TCR beta chains recognize cytomegalovirus antigens. V-gene and J-gene trimming of TCR beta chains was associated with a missense DCLRE1C variant in a later genetic analysis, and the association was replicated in an independent cohort. A further reported finding was that TCR beta sequences accurately predicted the HLA-A and HLA-B alleles for most subjects in the first cohort. Some IMGT-functional V segments, including TRBV6-2 and TRBV6-3, could not be distinguished by the 87-base-pair reads and were therefore excluded.

From a lookup of the germline V gene, CDR1 and CDR2 are MGHRA and YSYEKL. At the junction V is shortened by 6 bases and J by 5 bases; bases outside the gene matches: 4. From cysteine to phenylalanine, the CDR3 is 13 amino acids long. Of all the DNA, just the CDR3 is kept, 39 bases in frame from base 1. The V gene is TRBV4-1 and the J gene is TRBJ1-1, with 9 bases aligning to TRBD1. The origin of this receptor is a woman aged 50 to 60 in good health and CMV-seronegative. Sequencing used PBMCs. The DNA sequence is given as TGCGCCAGCAGACAGGGGGCCGGGACTGAAGCTTTCTTT. Its coded protein is CASRQGAGTEAFF.